The source of this T cell receptor (beta chain) is a study of regulatory T cells in long-lasting Graves disease. As for the study in general: The definition of persistent Graves' disease was over 5 years of antithyroid drugs with positive TSH receptor antibodies. Study-wide results and caveats: Persistent disease was characterized by preferential usage of TRBV28, TRBJ1-2 and TRBJ2-5.

This clonotype was picked up many times. What it binds is unknown. Sample time point: persistent/refractory GD, antithyroid drugs over 5 years with positive TRAb. The TCR library used RNA extracted from PBMCs. A volume of approximately 9.8 milliliters of peripheral blood was collected in EDTA tubes. Germline loops: CDR1 SNHLY, CDR2 FYNNEI. V was pared by 2 bases and J by 4 bases, with 14 bases between. The CDR3 covers 15 residues. Combining iRepertoire HTBI primers with Arm-PCR of CDR3 regions, the authors built TCR beta libraries. Authors' data handling: Across all samples, approximately 64 TRBV segments and around 13 TRBJ segments were identified. TCRdb processed the multiplex PCR reads anew with MiXCR; each CDR3 protein has one entry. These V and J calls rely on TCRdb rather than the paper's analysis. The data show more than 350,000 distinct CDR3 sequences, around 20% seen once.

The rearrangement uses TRBV2 and TRBJ1-2; D might be TRBD1 (5 bases). The source is a female donor with Graves disease. Material: peripheral blood mononuclear cells (PBMCs), obtained when the disease was refractory, from a patient treated with antithyroid drugs. For the CDR3, the DNA is TGTGCCAGCAGTGAAAGGGGACGGACAATCTATGGCTACACCTTC. Its protein is CASSERGRTIYGYTF.